This T cell receptor (beta chain) was recorded in a study of blood T cells in healthy people across ages. Study conclusions and caveats: PBMCs were not sorted, which prevented a conclusive comparison of naive versus antigen-experienced cells.

Donation came from healthy Caucasian individuals in Russia who were aged roughly 6 to 95. Every donor gave 8 to 10 milliliters of peripheral blood. Each sample provided at least 5.5 micrograms of extracted total RNA. V was clipped by 1 base and J by 2 bases, with 9 bases between them. Germline V gene sequence: CDR1 LGHNA, CDR2 YSLEER. This CDR3 region has 14 residues. This clonotype was observed a few times. Its antigen is still unknown. For the second PCR, which ran for 7 to 11 cycles, a sample-barcoded 5' primer and a J-beta primer mix were used. Each CDR3 protein gets one entry after TCRdb re-called the 5' RACE reads with MiXCR. Among around 1,600,000 distinct CDR3 sequences listed, less than 45% were seen once.

The chain combines TRBV4-3 with TRBJ2-7; D uncertain. The clonotype was recovered from a young woman in good health. The sample was blood. The CDR3 spells CASSQGVGAYEQYF. The CDR3 coding sequence is TGCGCCAGCAGCCAAGGGGTCGGAGCCTACGAGCAGTACTTC.